This T cell receptor beta chain was retrieved from a study of blood T cell repertoires in COVID-19. Across the study: T cells, B-cell-depleted T cells, or PBMCs provided the cDNA or gDNA that served as material.

Patients of the Seattle cohort, enrolled during active infection, were followed longitudinally. Original analysis: Researchers report that nucleated cell counts were estimated from reference gene primer amplification. The method was immunoSEQ multiplex PCR; TCRdb's version includes in-frame clones alone and lacks a portion of them. V, J and clone size were drawn from that table, and D and trimming were deduced from the DNA. The sample consists of 150,000 to 200,000 clones, about 85% of them appearing once. The V end was cut by 6 bases, the J end by 3 bases, with 9 bases between. The CDR3 is made up of 12 amino acids. Germline V gives CDR1 SQVTM, CDR2 ANQGSEA.

The chain carries TRBV29-1 and TRBJ2-4, with TRBD1 as a possible D gene (5 bases). Sequencing was carried out using peripheral blood. This TCR was recovered from a woman aged 50 to 65 with COVID-19, enrolled during active disease. In nucleotides, the CDR3 is TGCAGCGTCGCCGACAGCAAAAACATTCAGTACTTC. It yields the protein CSVADSKNIQYF. The whole variable domain, filled in from reference TRBV29-1 and TRBJ2-4, reads SAVISQKPSRDICQRGTSLTIQCQVDSQVTMMFWYRQQPGQSLTLIATANQGSEATYESGFVIDKFPISRPNLTFSTLTVSNMSPEDSSIYLCSVADSKNIQYFGAGTRLSVL.